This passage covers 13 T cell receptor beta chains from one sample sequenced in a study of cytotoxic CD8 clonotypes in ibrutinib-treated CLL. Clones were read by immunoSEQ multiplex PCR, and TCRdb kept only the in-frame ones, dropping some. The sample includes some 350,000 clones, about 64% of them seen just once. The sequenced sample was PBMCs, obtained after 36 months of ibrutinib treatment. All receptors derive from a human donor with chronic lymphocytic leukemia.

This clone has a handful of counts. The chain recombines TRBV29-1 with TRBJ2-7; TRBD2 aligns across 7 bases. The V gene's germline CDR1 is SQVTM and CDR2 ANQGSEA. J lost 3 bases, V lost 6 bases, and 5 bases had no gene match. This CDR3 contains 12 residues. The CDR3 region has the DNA TGCAGCGTAGCTAGCGGAATCTACGAGCAGTACTTC. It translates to CSVASGIYEQYF.

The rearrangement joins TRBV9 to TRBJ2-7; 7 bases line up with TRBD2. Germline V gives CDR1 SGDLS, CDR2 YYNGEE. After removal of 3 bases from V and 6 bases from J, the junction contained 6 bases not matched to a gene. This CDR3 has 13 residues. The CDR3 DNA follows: TGTGCCAGCAGCGGCGGGAGAACTAGCGAGCAGTACTTC. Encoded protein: CASSGGRTSEQYF.

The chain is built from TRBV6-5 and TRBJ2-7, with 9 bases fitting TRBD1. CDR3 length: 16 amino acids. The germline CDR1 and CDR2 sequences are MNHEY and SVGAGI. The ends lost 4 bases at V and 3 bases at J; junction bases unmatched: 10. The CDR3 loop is CASSWIGGQGFYEQYF. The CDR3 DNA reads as TGTGCCAGCAGTTGGATCGGGGGACAGGGTTTCTACGAGCAGTACTTC.

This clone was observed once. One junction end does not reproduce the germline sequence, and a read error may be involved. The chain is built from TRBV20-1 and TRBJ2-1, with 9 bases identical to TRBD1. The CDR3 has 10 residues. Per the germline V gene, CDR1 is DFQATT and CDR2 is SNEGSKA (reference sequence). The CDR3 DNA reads TGCAGTGCTATAAGGGACAGGGACCTCTTC. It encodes CSAIRDRDLF.

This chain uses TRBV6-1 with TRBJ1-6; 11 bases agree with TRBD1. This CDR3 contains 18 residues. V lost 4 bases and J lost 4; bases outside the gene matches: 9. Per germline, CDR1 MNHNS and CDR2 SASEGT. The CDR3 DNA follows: TGTGCCAGCAGTGTAGCCAAGGGACAGGGGGTTTATAATTCACCCCTCCACTTT. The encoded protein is CASSVAKGQGVYNSPLHF.

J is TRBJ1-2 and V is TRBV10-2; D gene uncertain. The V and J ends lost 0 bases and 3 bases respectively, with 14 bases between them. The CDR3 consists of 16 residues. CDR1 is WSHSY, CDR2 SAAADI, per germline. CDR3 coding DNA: TGCGCCAGCAGTGAGTCGTTGCGGGTGGTTGACTATGGCTACACCTTC. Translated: CASSESLRVVDYGYTF.

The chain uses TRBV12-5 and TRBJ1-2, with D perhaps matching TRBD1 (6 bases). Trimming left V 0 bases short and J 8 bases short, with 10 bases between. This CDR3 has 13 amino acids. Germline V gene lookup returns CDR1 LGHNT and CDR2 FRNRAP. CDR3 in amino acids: CASGLVGQNGYTF. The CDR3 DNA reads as TGTGCTAGTGGTTTGGTCGGACAGAACGGCTACACCTTC.

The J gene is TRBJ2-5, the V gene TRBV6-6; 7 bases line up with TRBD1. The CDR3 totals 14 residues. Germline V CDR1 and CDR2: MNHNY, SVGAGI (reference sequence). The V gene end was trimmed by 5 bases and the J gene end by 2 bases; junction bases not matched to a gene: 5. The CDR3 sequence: CASSPPGQQETQYF. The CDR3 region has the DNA TGTGCCAGCAGTCCTCCGGGACAGCAAGAGACCCAGTACTTC.

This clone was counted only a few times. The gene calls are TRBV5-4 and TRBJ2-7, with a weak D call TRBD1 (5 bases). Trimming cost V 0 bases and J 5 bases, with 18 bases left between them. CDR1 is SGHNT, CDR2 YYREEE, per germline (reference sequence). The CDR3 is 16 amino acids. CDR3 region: CASSLDLTRALNEQYF. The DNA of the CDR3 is TGTGCCAGCAGCTTGGACCTGACCAGGGCGTTAAACGAGCAGTACTTC.

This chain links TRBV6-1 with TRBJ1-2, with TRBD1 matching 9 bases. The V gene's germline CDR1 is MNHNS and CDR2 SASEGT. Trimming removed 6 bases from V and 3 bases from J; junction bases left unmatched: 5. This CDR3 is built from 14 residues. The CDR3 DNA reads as TGTGCCAGCAGACAACAGGGGGCGCACTATGGCTACACCTTC. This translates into CASRQQGAHYGYTF.

CDR3 nucleotides: TGTGCCAGCAGTTTACCGACAGGGGAAACCTACGAGCAGTACTTC. This codes for CASSLPTGETYEQYF. The chain joins TRBV28 to TRBJ2-7; 8 positions match TRBD1. Germline loops: CDR1 MDHEN, CDR2 SYDVKM. The CDR3 is 15 amino acids. V dropped 2 bases and J dropped 2; count of bases not matched to a gene: 5.

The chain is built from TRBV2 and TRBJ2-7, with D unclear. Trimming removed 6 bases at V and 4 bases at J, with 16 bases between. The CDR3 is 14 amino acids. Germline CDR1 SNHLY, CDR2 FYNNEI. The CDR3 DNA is TGTGCCAGCAGCCCCCTGACTGTTCTGTACGAGCAGTACTTC. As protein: CASSPLTVLYEQYF.

As DNA, the CDR3 is TGCGCCAGCAGCGGACAGGGGGCAACTGGGGCCAACGTCCTGACTTTC. Protein sequence: CASSGQGATGANVLTF. The chain links TRBV5-1 to TRBJ2-6, with TRBD1 matching 11 bases. CDR1 and CDR2 from the germline V gene are SGHRS and YFSETQ. The CDR3 has 16 amino acids. V trimming: 4 bases; J trimming: 2 bases; junction bases outside the gene matches: 2.